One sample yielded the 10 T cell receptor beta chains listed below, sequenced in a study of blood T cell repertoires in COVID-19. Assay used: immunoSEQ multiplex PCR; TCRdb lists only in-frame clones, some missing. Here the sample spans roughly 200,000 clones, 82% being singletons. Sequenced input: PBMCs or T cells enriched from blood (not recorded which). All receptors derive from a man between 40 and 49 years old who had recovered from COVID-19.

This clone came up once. This chain's CDR3 is CASSGGLGANVLTF. The DNA of the CDR3 is TGTGCCAGCAGTGGGGGGCTCGGGGCCAACGTCCTGACTTTC. The J gene is TRBJ2-6, the V gene TRBV25-1, with TRBD1 as a possible D gene (6 bases). Germline loops: CDR1 MGHDK, CDR2 SYGVNS. Trimming pared 4 bases from V and 4 bases from J, leaving 8 bases between. The CDR3 has 14 amino acids.

The CDR3 sequence: CASSPLGQGAIVGGEAFF. The CDR3 DNA follows: TGTGCCAGCTCACCACTGGGACAGGGGGCTATAGTCGGGGGTGAAGCTTTCTTT. The chain carries TRBV18 and TRBJ1-1; 12 bases match TRBD1. J gave up 7 bases and V 1 base, and 13 bases lay outside the gene matches. The germline CDR1 and CDR2 sequences are KGHSH and LQKENI. This CDR3 comprises 18 residues.

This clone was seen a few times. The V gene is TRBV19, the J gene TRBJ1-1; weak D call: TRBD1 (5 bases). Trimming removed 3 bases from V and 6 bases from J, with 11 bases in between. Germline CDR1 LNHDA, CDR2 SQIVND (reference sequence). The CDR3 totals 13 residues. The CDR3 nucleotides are TGTGCCAGTAGTATTCGGAACAGGCCTGAAGCTTTCTTT. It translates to CASSIRNRPEAFF.

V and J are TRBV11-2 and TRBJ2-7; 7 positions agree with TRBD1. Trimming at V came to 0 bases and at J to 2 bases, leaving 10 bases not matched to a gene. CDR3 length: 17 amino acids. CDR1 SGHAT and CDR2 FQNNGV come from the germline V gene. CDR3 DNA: TGTGCCAGCAGCTTAGATCCGGCCGGGACAGAGACCTACGAGCAGTACTTC. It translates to CASSLDPAGTETYEQYF. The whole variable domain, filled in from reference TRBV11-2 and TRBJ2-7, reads EAGVAQSPRYKIIEKRQSVAFWCNPISGHATLYWYQQILGQGPKLLIQFQNNGVVDDSQLPKDRFSAERLKGVDSTLKIQPAKLEDSAVYLCASSLDPAGTETYEQYFGPGTRLTVT.

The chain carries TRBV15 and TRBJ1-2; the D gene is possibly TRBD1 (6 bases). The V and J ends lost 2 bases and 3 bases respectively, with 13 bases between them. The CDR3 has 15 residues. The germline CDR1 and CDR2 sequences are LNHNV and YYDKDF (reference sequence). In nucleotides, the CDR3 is TGTGCCACCAGCAGACCAAACAGGGATCACTATGGCTACACCTTC. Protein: CATSRPNRDHYGYTF. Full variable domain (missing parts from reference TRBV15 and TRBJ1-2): DAMVIQNPRYQVTQFGKPVTLSCSQTLNHNVMYWYQQKSSQAPKLLFHYYDKDFNNEADTPDNFQSRRPNTSFCFLDIRSPGLGDTAMYLCATSRPNRDHYGYTFGSGTRLTVV.

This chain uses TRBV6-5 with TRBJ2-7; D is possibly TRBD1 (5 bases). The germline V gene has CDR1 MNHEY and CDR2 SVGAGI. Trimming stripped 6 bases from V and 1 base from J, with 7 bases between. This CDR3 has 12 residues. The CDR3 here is CASRDTSYEQYV. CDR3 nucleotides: TGTGCCAGCAGGGACACTTCCTACGAGCAGTACGTC.

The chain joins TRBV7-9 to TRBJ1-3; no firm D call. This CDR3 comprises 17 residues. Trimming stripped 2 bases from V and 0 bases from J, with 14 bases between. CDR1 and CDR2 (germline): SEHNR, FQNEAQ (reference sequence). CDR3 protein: CASSLPIPTFSGNTIYF. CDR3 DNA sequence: TGTGCCAGCAGCTTACCTATTCCAACCTTCTCTGGAAACACCATATATTTT.

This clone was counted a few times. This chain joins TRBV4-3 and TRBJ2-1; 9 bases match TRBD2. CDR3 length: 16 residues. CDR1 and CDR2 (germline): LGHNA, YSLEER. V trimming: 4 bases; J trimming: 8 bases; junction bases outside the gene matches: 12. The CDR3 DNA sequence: TGCGCCAGCAGCCGGTCGGGGGCGGGAGGGTCGGATGAGCAGTTCTTC. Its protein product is CASSRSGAGGSDEQFF.

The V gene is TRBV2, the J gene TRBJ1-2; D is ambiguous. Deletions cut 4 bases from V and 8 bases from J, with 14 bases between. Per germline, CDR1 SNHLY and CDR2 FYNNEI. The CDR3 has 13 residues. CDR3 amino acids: CASSGEAQAGYTF. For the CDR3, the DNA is TGTGCCAGCAGTGGAGAGGCGCAAGCCGGCTACACCTTC.

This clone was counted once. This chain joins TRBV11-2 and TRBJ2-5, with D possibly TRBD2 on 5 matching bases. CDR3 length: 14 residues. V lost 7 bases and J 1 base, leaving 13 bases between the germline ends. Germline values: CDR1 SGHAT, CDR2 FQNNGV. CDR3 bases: TGTGCCAGCACCAGTTACGGGGTCCAAGAGACCCAGTACTTC. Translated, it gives CASTSYGVQETQYF.